This T cell receptor beta chain was captured by sequencing in a study of T-cell reconstitution after alpha-beta-depleted transplantation in children. V lost 4 bases to trimming and J lost 0 bases, with 14 bases between them. Germline V gene sequence: CDR1 SGHRS, CDR2 YFSETQ. This CDR3 comprises 16 residues. Unique molecular identifiers were incorporated when the TCRbeta library was constructed. TCRdb passed the PCR reads through MiXCR, listing each CDR3 protein once. Among some 640,000 distinct CDR3 sequences listed, approximately 16% were seen once. The rearrangement joins TRBV5-1 to TRBJ2-1; possibly TRBD1 for D (5 bases). The receptor was derived from a human donor who donated a stem cell graft to a child with acute myeloid leukemia. This specimen consisted of PBMCs from the stem cell graft donor, obtained from the stem cell graft. For the CDR3, the DNA is TGCGCCAGCAGCCGCAGGGTCCCAAGCTCCTACAATGAGCAGTTCTTC. Encoded protein: CASSRRVPSSYNEQFF. The whole variable domain, remainder taken from reference TRBV5-1 and TRBJ2-1, is KAGVTQTPRYLIKTRGQQVTLSCSPISGHRSVSWYQQTPGQGLQFLFEYFSETQRNKGNFPGRFSGRQFSNSRSEMNVSTLELGDSALYLCASSRRVPSSYNEQFFGPGTRLTVL.